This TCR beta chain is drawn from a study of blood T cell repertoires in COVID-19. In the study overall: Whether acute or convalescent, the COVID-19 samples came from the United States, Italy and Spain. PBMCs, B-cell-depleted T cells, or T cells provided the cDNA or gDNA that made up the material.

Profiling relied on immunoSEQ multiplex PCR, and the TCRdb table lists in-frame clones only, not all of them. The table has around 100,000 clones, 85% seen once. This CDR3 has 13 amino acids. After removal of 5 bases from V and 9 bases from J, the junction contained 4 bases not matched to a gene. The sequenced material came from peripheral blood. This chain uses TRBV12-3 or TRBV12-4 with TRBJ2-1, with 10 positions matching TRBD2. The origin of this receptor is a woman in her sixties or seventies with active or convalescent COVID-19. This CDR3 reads CASSPSGGFEQFF. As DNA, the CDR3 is TGTGCCAGCAGTCCTAGCGGGGGATTTGAGCAGTTCTTC.